These 22 T cell receptor beta chains originate from one sample sequenced in a study of T cells in Graves' hyperthyroidism and ophthalmopathy (dated by TCRdb to about 2019). The method was multiplex PCR. Sequenced on an Illumina HiSeq 2000. Amplification of TCR beta CDR3 regions was carried out from RNA transcripts. A first-round RT-PCR of the TCR CDR3 used the HTBI primer set with the Qiagen OneStep RT-PCR kit. TCRdb reran the public reads through fastp at Q25 and MiXCR, keeping productive beta chains. Under each unique CDR3 protein, matching rows form one entry showing the most common genes and DNA. This sample holds approximately 600,000 distinct CDR3 sequences; less than 25% were observed only once. 34% of the sample belongs to the ten largest clones. Sequences were obtained from blood. Receptors were obtained from a man aged 30-40 years with Graves' ophthalmopathy.

The rearrangement links TRBV2 to TRBJ2-7; D is unresolved. The CDR3 contains 12 residues. Germline V gives CDR1 SNHLY, CDR2 FYNNEI. V gave up 3 bases and J gave up 5 bases, with 8 bases separating them. This CDR3 is CASSETEHEQYF. In DNA, the CDR3 is TGTGCCAGCAGTGAGACCGAACACGAGCAGTACTTC. Complete variable domain (other parts from reference TRBV2 and TRBJ2-7): EPEVTQTPSHQVTQMGQEVILRCVPISNHLYFYWYRQILGQKVEFLVSFYNNEISEKSEIFDDQFSVERPDGSNFTLKIRSTKLEDSAMYFCASSETEHEQYFGPGTRLTVT.

There are a few counts of this clonotype. The rearrangement links TRBV6-1 to TRBJ2-7; D ambiguous. The CDR3 extends over 13 amino acids. CDR1 and CDR2 (germline): MNHNS, SASEGT. Trimming removed 6 bases from V and 2 bases from J, with 11 bases in between. The CDR3 DNA follows: TGTGCCAGCAGGGCAGACACGACCTACGAGCAGTACTTC. Protein product: CASRADTTYEQYF.

This clonotype was seen more than once but under ten times. This sequence joins TRBV4-1 and TRBJ2-5; 10 bases are shared with TRBD2. Germline V gene lookup returns CDR1 MGHRA and CDR2 YSYEKL. The CDR3 has 15 residues. The V and J ends lost 4 bases and 4 bases, in that order; junction bases with no gene match: 6. The CDR3 DNA is TGCGCCAGCAGCCCCTCGGGACTAGCGCTAGAGACCCAGTACTTC. The encoded protein is CASSPSGLALETQYF.

This clonotype showed up many times. V usage is TRBV13 and J usage is TRBJ2-7, with unresolved D. The CDR3 covers 12 residues. Germline CDR1 is PRHDT and CDR2 is FYEKMQ (reference sequence). V dropped 4 bases and J dropped 3 bases, with 7 bases sitting between them. The CDR3 bases are TGTGCCAGCAGCTCCCGGAGCTACGAGCAGTACTTC. It translates to CASSSRSYEQYF.

The rearrangement links TRBV4-3 to TRBJ1-5; possibly TRBD1 for D (5 bases). From germline, CDR1 is LGHNA and CDR2 YSLEER. CDR3 length equals 14 residues. The ends were cut back, 4 bases at V and 8 bases at J, with 15 bases in the middle. CDR3 sequence: CASSPDTRRKPQHF. Here the CDR3 DNA reads TGCGCCAGCAGCCCGGACACCCGTCGGAAGCCCCAGCATTTT.

A few counts support this clonotype. A junction end diverges from the germline sequence, so it may reflect a read error. This rearrangement joins TRBV7-8 to TRBJ2-7; 8 bases line up with TRBD2. Germline V gene lookup returns CDR1 SGHVS and CDR2 FQNEAQ. The CDR3 is made up of 13 amino acids. This chain's CDR3 is CASRFSGTYEQYF. Written as DNA, the CDR3 is TGTGCCAGCCGCTTTAGCGGGACCTACGAGCAGTACTTC.

This clonotype showed up many times. The chain recombines TRBV5-4 with TRBJ2-7; no reliable D call. CDR3 length: 14 residues. CDR1 and CDR2 (germline): SGHNT, YYREEE (reference sequence). Trimming left V 0 bases short and J 2 bases short, with 9 bases between. The CDR3 DNA reads as TGTGCCAGCAGCTTGGCCTCGGTACCCTACGAGCAGTACTTC. Its translation: CASSLASVPYEQYF.

On this clonotype itself: A junction boundary mismatches the germline segment, possibly from a read error. The V gene is TRBV12-3 or TRBV12-4, the J gene TRBJ1-1; D is unresolved. The CDR3 extends over 13 amino acids. Here the CDR3 reads CASSLSENTGAFF. CDR3 DNA sequence: TGTGCCAGCAGTTTGTCGGAGAACACTGGAGCTTTCTTT.

At least ten counts were recorded for this clonotype. V gene TRBV29-1 combines with J gene TRBJ2-3; 7 bases map to TRBD1. CDR1 is SQVTM, CDR2 ANQGSEA, per germline. Trimming cost V 5 bases and J 3 bases; bases outside gene matches: 8. CDR3 length: 14 amino acids. The CDR3 protein is CSVLLTGRTDTQYF. The CDR3 nucleotides are TGCAGCGTTCTCTTGACAGGGCGTACAGATACGCAGTATTTT.

The chain carries TRBV20-1 and TRBJ2-3; TRBD2 matches at 10 bases. The germline gives CDR1 DFQATT, CDR2 SNEGSKA (reference sequence). The CDR3 sequence is 16 residues long. J gave up 4 bases and V 3 bases, and 10 bases lay outside the gene matches. The CDR3 nucleotides read TGCAGTGCTAGTGCTAGCGGGAGTGTGAGCGCAGATACGCAGTATTTT. Protein: CSASASGSVSADTQYF.

This clonotype was detected only a few times. The chain joins TRBV28 to TRBJ1-3; D gene unclear. The CDR3 length is 15 residues. CDR1 and CDR2 from the germline V gene are MDHEN and SYDVKM. The germline V and J ends were trimmed by 6 bases and 2 bases, with 14 bases remaining between them. CDR3 region: CASSKIPSAGNTIYF. DNA of the CDR3: TGTGCCAGCAGCAAAATACCCTCTGCTGGAAACACCATATATTTT. The full variable domain, completed using reference TRBV28 and TRBJ1-3, is DVKVTQSSRYLVKRTGEKVFLECVQDMDHENMFWYRQDPGLGLRLIYFSYDVKMKEKGDIPEGYSVSREKKERFSLILESASTNQTSMYLCASSKIPSAGNTIYFGEGSWLTVV.

The rearrangement uses TRBV5-5 and TRBJ1-5; D is uncertain. The CDR3 loop spans 16 amino acids. V was clipped by 2 bases and J by 0 bases, with 12 bases between them. Germline CDR1 reads SGHKS; CDR2 reads YYEKEE (reference sequence). The CDR3 DNA reads TGTGCCAGCAGCTTTGGAAGGACGGGTAGCAATCAGCCCCAGCATTTT. Its translation is CASSFGRTGSNQPQHF.

This clonotype was seen only a few times. This sequence joins TRBV6-2 or TRBV6-3 and TRBJ2-7; 7 nucleotides align to TRBD1. The CDR3 is made up of 14 amino acids. Germline V gene lookup returns CDR1 MNHEY and CDR2 SVGEGT. Losses at the gene ends were 2 bases for V and 3 bases for J; bases not matched to a gene: 4. CDR3 loop: CASSYGTAHYEQYF. The CDR3 coding sequence is TGTGCCAGCAGTTACGGGACAGCACACTACGAGCAGTACTTC.

The sample holds many counts of this clonotype. V usage is TRBV28 and J usage is TRBJ2-2, with 10 bases fitting TRBD1. The CDR3 sequence is 15 residues long. The trim removed 4 bases at V and 3 bases at J, leaving 2 bases unmatched. Germline V CDR1 and CDR2: MDHEN, SYDVKM. The CDR3: CASSSGTGDTGELFF. CDR3 nucleotides: TGTGCCAGCAGTTCCGGGACAGGGGACACCGGGGAGCTGTTTTTT. The full variable domain, rest sourced from reference TRBV28 and TRBJ2-2, is DVKVTQSSRYLVKRTGEKVFLECVQDMDHENMFWYRQDPGLGLRLIYFSYDVKMKEKGDIPEGYSVSREKKERFSLILESASTNQTSMYLCASSSGTGDTGELFFGEGSRLTVL.

The chain employs TRBV7-9 and TRBJ1-1; D ambiguous. The CDR3 extends over 12 amino acids. Per germline, CDR1 SEHNR and CDR2 FQNEAQ (reference sequence). Trimming removed 2 bases from V and 6 bases from J, with 7 bases in between. CDR3 residues: CASSLLGPEAFF. In DNA form, the CDR3 reads TGTGCCAGCAGCTTATTAGGACCTGAAGCTTTCTTT.

There are many counts of this clonotype. The chain's CDR3 is CAWSVRNEKLFF. The DNA for the CDR3 is TGTGCCTGGAGTGTACGGAATGAAAAACTGTTTTTT. J is TRBJ1-4 and V is TRBV30; D unresolved. CDR1 and CDR2 (germline): GTSNPN, SVGIG (reference sequence). The CDR3 extends over 12 amino acids. Trimming shortened V by 0 bases and J by 5 bases, and 4 bases separated the two germline ends.

The table lists this clonotype with many counts. V is TRBV7-2 and J is TRBJ2-7; 8 bases map to TRBD2. The V gene's germline CDR1 is SGHTA and CDR2 FQGNSA. The CDR3 runs 17 residues. The V gene end was trimmed by 5 bases and the J gene end by 1 base; junction bases not matched to a gene: 13. The DNA of the CDR3 is TGTGCCAGCAGCCTTCTAGCCGGAGCGGGGGTTTCCTACGAGCAGTACTTC. Translating gives CASSLLAGAGVSYEQYF.

As DNA, the CDR3 is TGTGCCAGCAGCTTCGAGGGAGGCTACAATGAGCAGTTCTTC. As protein: CASSFEGGYNEQFF. The gene calls are TRBV7-6 and TRBJ2-1; possible D gene TRBD2, 6 bases. CDR1 is SGHVS, CDR2 FNYEAQ, per germline. Trimming removed 3 bases from V and 3 bases from J, with 9 bases in between. CDR3 size: 14 residues.

This chain uses TRBV20-1 with TRBJ2-3; 7 bases line up with TRBD1. CDR3 length equals 12 residues. CDR1 is DFQATT, CDR2 SNEGSKA, per germline (reference sequence). Trimming cost V 4 bases and J 5 bases; bases outside gene matches: 3. The CDR3: CSANTGEDTQYF. The CDR3 DNA reads as TGCAGTGCTAATACAGGGGAAGATACGCAGTATTTT.

CDR3 sequence: CASSLRQGWEYEQYF. The CDR3 nucleotides are TGTGCCAGCAGCTTACGACAGGGATGGGAGTACGAGCAGTACTTC. The chain joins TRBV7-3 to TRBJ2-7; 7 bases are shared with TRBD1. The V segment lost 2 bases and the J segment 4 bases; nucleotides outside the gene matches: 8. From germline, CDR1 is SGHTA and CDR2 FQGTGA. This CDR3 contains 15 residues.

This clonotype turned up a few times. The rearrangement uses TRBV20-1 and TRBJ1-2, with no clear D. Trimming stripped 0 bases from V and 6 bases from J, with 11 bases between. The CDR3 loop spans 13 amino acids. The germline gives CDR1 DFQATT, CDR2 SNEGSKA (reference sequence). CDR3 in amino acids: CSARDLGGDGYTF. CDR3 DNA sequence: TGCAGTGCTAGAGATCTTGGCGGGGATGGCTACACCTTC.

CDR3 loop: CASLDGGNPYNEQFF. CDR3 bases: TGTGCCAGCCTTGACGGGGGGAACCCCTACAATGAGCAGTTCTTC. The chain links TRBV7-9 to TRBJ2-1, with 7 bases that match TRBD2. The J segment lost 2 bases and the V segment lost 8 bases, leaving 9 bases of the junction unmatched. This CDR3 is 15 amino acids long. The germline V gene encodes CDR1 SEHNR and CDR2 FQNEAQ (reference sequence).